This T cell receptor beta chain derives from a study of shared clonotypes between healthy human individuals. Study observations and caveats: All-four-donor shared clonotypes had higher generation probabilities than non-shared clonotypes did.

The germline gives CDR1 SGHVS, CDR2 FQNEAQ. V trimming: 4 bases; J trimming: 8 bases; junction bases outside the gene matches: 10. The CDR3 is made up of 14 amino acids. As for this clone: Its antigen remains unidentified.

The test was conducted at deep level. Sequencing was performed with immunoSEQ multiplex PCR; in TCRdb, only in-frame clones are kept and a portion is missing. The sample holds just over 2,000,000 clones, approximately 95% seen once. The genes are TRBV7-8 and TRBJ1-2; 7 bases agree with TRBD1. The receptor was isolated from a man between 18 and 35 years old in good health. Sequencing used naive CD4+ T cells sorted from blood. Stated subset: CD45RA+ positively selected. This chain's CDR3 is CASSSRDSPTGYTF. The CDR3, as DNA: TGTGCCAGCAGCTCTCGGGACAGCCCCACGGGCTACACCTTC.